These T cell receptor beta chains were read from a single sample in a study of blood T cell repertoires in COVID-19. This table comes from immunoSEQ multiplex PCR, and its TCRdb copy is limited to in-frame clones, with some not included. The table includes fewer than 350,000 clones, approximately 85% detected once. Source material: PBMCs or T cells enriched from blood (not recorded which). These receptors all come from a man aged 30-40 years who had recovered from COVID-19. CDR3s include the opening cysteine and the closing phenylalanine or tryptophan. A D gene is named only where the DNA matches it firmly.

d_gene: TRBD2; j_gene: TRBJ2-2; len: 14; v_gene: TRBV6-4; CDR3aa: CASRGSGGTGELFF; CDR3nt: TGTGCCAGCAGAGGTAGCGGGGGAACCGGGGAGCTGTTTTTT
d_gene: -; j_gene: TRBJ1-2; len: 12; v_gene: TRBV11-1; CDR3aa: CASSSNSFGYTF; CDR3nt: TGTGCCAGCAGCTCAAACAGCTTTGGCTACACCTTC
d_gene: TRBD1; j_gene: TRBJ2-4; len: 14; v_gene: TRBV10-3; CDR3aa: CAISDRTGPYIQYF; CDR3nt: TGTGCCATCAGTGACAGGACAGGGCCATACATTCAGTACTTC
d_gene: TRBD1; j_gene: TRBJ2-7; len: 17; v_gene: TRBV27; CDR3aa: CASPGTGGESLFYEQYF; CDR3nt: TGTGCCAGCCCTGGGACAGGGGGCGAATCTTTATTCTACGAGCAGTACTTC
d_gene: -; j_gene: TRBJ1-1; len: 14; v_gene: TRBV6-5; CDR3aa: CASKLLSVNTEAFF; CDR3nt: TGTGCCAGCAAACTGCTTTCGGTGAACACTGAAGCTTTCTTT
d_gene: TRBD1; j_gene: TRBJ1-4; len: 13; v_gene: TRBV12-3/TRBV12-4; CDR3aa: CASSRRTGEKLFF; CDR3nt: TGTGCCAGCAGTCGCCGGACAGGCGAAAAACTGTTTTTT
d_gene: -; j_gene: TRBJ1-1; len: 17; v_gene: TRBV2; CDR3aa: CASSAKPWLGENTEAFF; CDR3nt: TGTGCCAGCAGTGCCAAACCATGGCTGGGAGAGAACACTGAAGCTTTCTTT
d_gene: TRBD1; j_gene: TRBJ2-7; len: 19; v_gene: TRBV10-3; CDR3aa: CAIRDHIEAGTGQSTEQYF; CDR3nt: TGTGCCATCAGGGATCACATAGAAGCCGGGACAGGGCAATCCACCGAGCAGTACTTC
d_gene: TRBD1; j_gene: TRBJ1-1; len: 14; v_gene: TRBV9; CDR3aa: CASSATGGRPEAFF; CDR3nt: TGTGCCAGCAGCGCCACAGGGGGGCGGCCTGAAGCTTTCTTT
d_gene: -; j_gene: TRBJ1-2; len: 14; v_gene: TRBV6-5; CDR3aa: CASRETGGGRGYTF; CDR3nt: TGTGCCAGCAGAGAGACAGGCGGGGGTCGTGGCTACACCTTC
d_gene: -; j_gene: TRBJ1-6; len: 14; v_gene: TRBV6-5; CDR3aa: CASSLDSTNSPLHF; CDR3nt: TGTGCCAGCAGTTTGGACAGTACTAATTCACCCCTCCACTTT